These 32 T cell receptor beta chains originate from one sample sequenced in a study of T cells in localized non-small cell lung cancer. Clones were sequenced by immunoSEQ multiplex PCR, and TCRdb holds only the in-frame ones, with some missing. The table records under 40,000 clones, over 70% of them present only once. The sample here was peripheral blood, taken before any cancer treatment. The origin of the receptors is a male donor aged 60 or over with stage III squamous cell lung carcinoma.

In its sample, this clone was seen a few times. Written as DNA, the CDR3 is TGTGCCAGCCGGAAGTACGGCAACACTGAAGCTTTCTTT. It specifies CASRKYGNTEAFF. The chain couples TRBV7-8 to TRBJ1-1; D not resolved. Deletions cut 8 bases from V and 2 bases from J, with 12 bases between. Germline CDR1 SGHVS, CDR2 FQNEAQ. The CDR3 is 13 residues long. The variable domain in full, with the rest retrieved from reference TRBV7-8 and TRBJ1-1, is GAGVSQSPRYKVAKRGQDVALRCDPISGHVSLFWYQQALGQGPEFLTYFQNEAQLDKSGLPSDRFFAERPEGSVSTLKIQRTQQEDSAVYLCASRKYGNTEAFFGQGTRLTVV.

The rearrangement uses TRBV5-1 and TRBJ1-5; 7 bases map to TRBD1. This CDR3 has 16 residues. V shed 4 bases, J shed 2 bases, and the junction held 9 bases outside the gene matches. Looked up from germline, CDR1 is SGHRS and CDR2 is YFSETQ. The CDR3, as DNA: TGCGCCAGCAGCCCGGGTGACAGGGCGGGCAATCAGCCCCAGCATTTT. This encodes CASSPGDRAGNQPQHF.

V usage is TRBV18 and J usage is TRBJ2-5, with TRBD2 matching over 10 bases. CDR3 length equals 15 residues. Germline loops: CDR1 KGHSH, CDR2 LQKENI. The junction had 5 bases not matched to a gene; V was cut back by 4 bases and J by 3 bases. CDR3 coding DNA: TGTGCCAGCTCACTCTTAACTAGCGGGGAAGAGACCCAGTACTTC. Protein sequence: CASSLLTSGEETQYF.

This clone was seen a single time. The rearrangement links TRBV10-1 to TRBJ1-2; D remains unclear. The CDR3 sequence is 14 residues long. Germline CDR1 WNHNN, CDR2 SYGVQD (reference sequence). V lost 4 bases to trimming and J lost 8 bases, with 17 bases between them. Written as DNA, the CDR3 is TGCGCCAGCAGTGGGATCCGGGCCCCGAAGGGCTACACCTTC. Its translation is CASSGIRAPKGYTF.

The chain carries TRBV5-1 and TRBJ1-1; 12 nucleotides agree with TRBD1. Per germline, CDR1 SGHRS and CDR2 YFSETQ. The junction had 4 bases not matched to a gene; V was cut back by 4 bases and J by 0 bases. This CDR3 contains 16 residues. The DNA of the CDR3 is TGCGCCAGCAGCCGGGACAGGGGGCCCTTGAACACTGAAGCTTTCTTT. Translated, it gives CASSRDRGPLNTEAFF.

This clone was detected only a few times. This chain joins TRBV10-1 and TRBJ2-7; no definite D call. Deletions cut 5 bases from V and 7 bases from J, with 12 bases between. CDR3 length: 12 amino acids. The germline V gene has CDR1 WNHNN and CDR2 SYGVQD (reference sequence). The CDR3 spells CASSPGLGEQYF. CDR3 in DNA: TGCGCCAGCAGTCCGGGCCTCGGTGAGCAGTACTTC.

The J gene is TRBJ2-1, the V gene TRBV15, with TRBD2 as a possible D gene (6 bases). V lost 5 bases, J lost 6 bases, and 17 bases lay in between. There are 15 residues in the CDR3. Germline assignment: CDR1 LNHNV and CDR2 YYDKDF (reference sequence). Here the CDR3 reads CATSSPGRGINEQFF. Here the CDR3 DNA reads TGTGCCACCAGCTCCCCCGGTCGGGGGATCAATGAGCAGTTCTTC. Based on the CDR3 plus reference TRBV15 and TRBJ2-1, the full variable domain is DAMVIQNPRYQVTQFGKPVTLSCSQTLNHNVMYWYQQKSSQAPKLLFHYYDKDFNNEADTPDNFQSRRPNTSFCFLDIRSPGLGDTAMYLCATSSPGRGINEQFFGPGTRLTVL.

The V gene is TRBV19, the J gene TRBJ2-2, with 7 bases fitting TRBD2. Trimming removed 8 bases from V and 0 bases from J; junction bases left unmatched: 12. The CDR3 length is 17 residues. Looked up from germline, CDR1 is LNHDA and CDR2 is SQIVND (reference sequence). For the CDR3, the DNA is TGTGCCAGTCAAAATTGGGAGGGAGCCGCGAACACCGGGGAGCTGTTTTTT. Translation: CASQNWEGAANTGELFF. The full variable domain, its missing parts supplied by reference TRBV19 and TRBJ2-2, is DGGITQSPKYLFRKEGQNVTLSCEQNLNHDAMYWYRQDPGQGLRLIYYSQIVNDFQKGDIAEGYSVSREKKESFPLTVTSAQKNPTAFYLCASQNWEGAANTGELFFGEGSRLTVL.

V gene TRBV5-4 combines with J gene TRBJ2-3; 9 bases are a match to TRBD2. CDR1 is SGHNT, CDR2 YYREEE, per germline (reference sequence). The CDR3 is 16 amino acids. Trimming removed 4 bases from V and 1 base from J; junction bases left unmatched: 7. The CDR3, as DNA: TGTGCCAGCAGCATGGTTGTAGCGGGGGGCACAGATACGCAGTATTTT. Translated, it gives CASSMVVAGGTDTQYF.

This chain joins TRBV5-1 and TRBJ2-5, with 12 nucleotides matching TRBD2. The length of the CDR3 is 15 residues. The V gene's germline CDR1 is SGHRS and CDR2 YFSETQ. The V segment lost 0 bases and the J segment 4 bases; nucleotides outside the gene matches: 1. CDR3 sequence reads: CASSLGLAGAETQYF. The DNA of the CDR3 is TGCGCCAGCAGCTTGGGACTAGCGGGGGCAGAGACCCAGTACTTC.

The J gene is TRBJ1-2, the V gene TRBV19; 10 positions agree with TRBD1. V gave up 9 bases and J gave up 8 bases; unmatched junction bases: 3. The CDR3 is 11 amino acids. The germline V gene encodes CDR1 LNHDA and CDR2 SQIVND (reference sequence). The CDR3 here is CASGQGGGYTF. In DNA, the CDR3 is TGTGCCAGCGGACAGGGGGGAGGCTACACCTTC.

V usage is TRBV10-3 and J usage is TRBJ2-7, with D hard to call. This CDR3 comprises 12 residues. V lost 4 bases and J 5 bases, leaving 9 bases between the germline ends. Germline CDR1 and CDR2: ENHRY and SYGVKD. The CDR3 DNA reads as TGTGCCATCAGTGTAAGTGGGAACGAGCAGTACTTC. Encoded protein: CAISVSGNEQYF.

The table lists this clone with a few counts. The chain has TRBV30 and TRBJ1-5, with D tentatively TRBD1 (5 bases). The CDR3 contains 15 residues. The V end was cut by 0 bases, the J end by 3 bases, with 12 bases between. Germline V CDR1 and CDR2: GTSNPN, SVGIG (reference sequence). CDR3 amino acids: CAWSVQSGINQPQHF. CDR3 coding DNA: TGTGCCTGGAGTGTACAGTCAGGGATCAATCAGCCCCAGCATTTT.

This sequence joins TRBV30 and TRBJ1-1, with a tentative D call TRBD1 (6 bases). The V end lost 4 bases, the J end lost 1 base, and 19 bases lay between the germline ends. There are 16 residues in the CDR3. Germline values: CDR1 GTSNPN, CDR2 SVGIG (reference sequence). The CDR3 spells CAWKGAVGGRNTEAFF. DNA for the CDR3: TGTGCCTGGAAGGGCGCTGTAGGGGGTAGGAACACTGAAGCTTTCTTT.

As DNA, the CDR3 is TGTGCCAGCAGTGAATTGGGGCCCTTCTATGGCTACACCTTC. It is translated as CASSELGPFYGYTF. This chain links TRBV25-1 with TRBJ1-2; possibly TRBD1 for D (5 bases). The CDR3 contains 14 residues. Trimming left V 1 base short and J 4 bases short, with 10 bases between. The germline gives CDR1 MGHDK, CDR2 SYGVNS.

The rearrangement uses TRBV19 and TRBJ2-2, with TRBD2 matching over 10 bases. This CDR3 has 15 residues. CDR1 is LNHDA and CDR2 is SQIVND in the germline V gene (reference sequence). V lost 7 bases to trimming and J lost 3 bases; unmatched junction nucleotides: 5. The CDR3 sequence: CASTRLAGDTGELFF. The CDR3 coding sequence is TGTGCCAGTACTCGGCTAGCGGGGGACACCGGGGAGCTGTTTTTT.

This chain uses TRBV9 with TRBJ2-2; D is unresolved. The V gene's germline CDR1 is SGDLS and CDR2 YYNGEE. The CDR3 consists of 17 residues. The V end lost 2 bases, the J end lost 2 bases, and 16 bases lay between the germline ends. This CDR3 reads CASSVEVGRFNTGELFF. The DNA for the CDR3 is TGTGCCAGCAGCGTTGAGGTTGGCAGATTTAACACCGGGGAGCTGTTTTTT.

This clone has a single count. The rearrangement links TRBV5-1 to TRBJ2-1; D might be TRBD2 (5 bases). Per germline, CDR1 SGHRS and CDR2 YFSETQ. Trimming pared 6 bases from V and 6 bases from J, leaving 16 bases between. This CDR3 is built from 14 residues. The CDR3 DNA reads as TGCGCCAGCACCCTACTAGGGCCCCCCAATGAGCAGTTCTTC. Amino acid sequence: CASTLLGPPNEQFF.

The V call is TRBV27, the J call TRBJ1-2, with 7 bases matching TRBD1. Trimming removed 6 bases from V and 2 bases from J; junction bases left unmatched: 15. The CDR3 is made up of 17 amino acids. Germline V gives CDR1 MNHEY, CDR2 SMNVEV (reference sequence). The CDR3 here is CASRPRAGGSFNYGYTF. CDR3 coding DNA: TGTGCCAGCAGGCCCCGGGCAGGGGGTTCATTCAACTATGGCTACACCTTC.

This clone showed up just a few times. The chain joins TRBV13 to TRBJ1-2; TRBD1 matches 11 bases. The CDR3 runs to 14 residues. Germline lookup yields CDR1 PRHDT and CDR2 FYEKMQ (reference sequence). With 6 bases clipped from V and 7 bases from J, the junction kept 7 bases outside the gene matches. Here the CDR3 DNA reads TGTGCCAGCAGTCGTGGACAGGGGGCGACTGGCTACACCTTC. Encoded protein: CASSRGQGATGYTF.

The chain carries TRBV7-9 and TRBJ1-6, with 11 nucleotides matching TRBD1. The CDR3 totals 17 residues. Trimming at V came to 2 bases and at J to 7 bases, leaving 7 bases not matched to a gene. Germline CDR1 reads SEHNR; CDR2 reads FQNEAQ (reference sequence). The CDR3 is CASSLSGTGGLNSPLHF. CDR3 bases: TGTGCCAGCAGCTTAAGCGGGACAGGGGGACTGAATTCACCCCTCCACTTT.

The chain combines TRBV19 with TRBJ2-7, with TRBD2 matching 12 bases. Unmatched junction bases numbered 9, after V lost 4 bases and J lost 5 bases. This CDR3 is 16 amino acids long. Per germline, CDR1 LNHDA and CDR2 SQIVND (reference sequence). In DNA, the CDR3 is TGTGCCAGTAGTAAGACTAGCGGGAGCGCTTTGAACGAGCAGTACTTC. This codes for CASSKTSGSALNEQYF.

The chain employs TRBV5-1 and TRBJ1-4; no clear D. V was trimmed by 0 bases and J by 0 bases, leaving 12 bases between them. The V gene's germline CDR1 is SGHRS and CDR2 YFSETQ. The CDR3 spans 17 residues. CDR3 nucleotides: TGCGCCAGCAGCTTGGGGCCGAACAGTGCAACTAATGAAAAACTGTTTTTT. It encodes CASSLGPNSATNEKLFF.

The chain joins TRBV19 to TRBJ2-1, with D uncertain. The CDR3 spans 15 residues. V shed 1 base and J shed 2 bases, with 9 bases lying between them. Germline V CDR1 and CDR2: LNHDA, SQIVND (reference sequence). The CDR3 is CASSIGTAAYNEQFF. CDR3 in DNA: TGTGCCAGTAGTATAGGGACGGCCGCCTACAATGAGCAGTTCTTC.

J is TRBJ1-1 and V is TRBV10-1; D is ambiguous. This CDR3 is 13 amino acids long. V was shortened by 2 bases and J by 4 bases, with 8 bases between the two germline ends. Germline V gene lookup returns CDR1 WNHNN and CDR2 SYGVQD (reference sequence). As DNA, the CDR3 is TGCGCCAGCAGTGAGGGCCCGAGCACTGAAGCTTTCTTT. Translating gives CASSEGPSTEAFF.

V is TRBV18 and J is TRBJ1-5; the match to TRBD1 covers 8 bases. The germline gives CDR1 KGHSH, CDR2 LQKENI. The V gene end was trimmed by 3 bases and the J gene end by 1 base; junction bases not matched to a gene: 5. The CDR3 spans 16 residues. The CDR3 here is CASSPGQGGSNQPQHF. CDR3 DNA: TGTGCCAGCTCACCCGGACAGGGAGGGAGCAATCAGCCCCAGCATTTT.

This chain joins TRBV27 and TRBJ1-4; D might be TRBD1 (5 bases). V gave up 8 bases and J gave up 4 bases, with 14 bases separating them. This CDR3 contains 14 residues. The germline V gene encodes CDR1 MNHEY and CDR2 SMNVEV (reference sequence). The CDR3 region is CASRRDAFNEKLFF. The CDR3 bases are TGTGCCAGCCGGCGGGACGCATTTAATGAAAAACTGTTTTTT. Full variable domain (remainder filled in from reference TRBV27 and TRBJ1-4): EAQVTQNPRYLITVTGKKLTVTCSQNMNHEYMSWYRQDPGLGLRQIYYSMNVEVTDKGDVPEGYKVSRKEKRNFPLILESPSPNQTSLYFCASRRDAFNEKLFFGSGTQLSVL.

Concerning this clone: A junction boundary mismatches the germline segment, possibly from a read error. The V gene is TRBV2, the J gene TRBJ1-5, with D perhaps TRBD1 (6 bases). The V gene's germline CDR1 is SNHLY and CDR2 FYNNEI. CDR3 length: 13 residues. CDR3 bases: TGTGCCAGCAGGGAAGGGGGTTGGGAGCCCCAGCATTTT. This gives the protein CASREGGWEPQHF.

This chain connects TRBV7-8 to TRBJ1-2; a weak D match, TRBD1 (6 bases). The CDR3 sequence is 13 residues long. The V end lost 3 bases, the J end lost 6 bases, and 11 bases lay between the germline ends. Per the germline V gene, CDR1 is SGHVS and CDR2 is FQNEAQ. CDR3 loop: CASSLGRGDGYTF. The CDR3 nucleotides are TGTGCCAGCAGCTTGGGCAGGGGTGATGGCTACACCTTC.

The chain combines TRBV5-5 with TRBJ1-1; D call uncertain. Trimming pared 0 bases from V and 0 bases from J, leaving 6 bases between. Germline CDR1 reads SGHKS; CDR2 reads YYEKEE (reference sequence). The CDR3 is 14 residues long. CDR3 sequence: CASSLDKVNTEAFF. For the CDR3, the DNA is TGTGCCAGCAGCTTGGACAAAGTGAACACTGAAGCTTTCTTT.

V and J are TRBV27 and TRBJ2-7; tentative D call: TRBD2 (5 bases). This CDR3 has 17 residues. Looked up from germline, CDR1 is MNHEY and CDR2 is SMNVEV (reference sequence). The V end lost 5 bases, the J end lost 7 bases, and 27 bases lay between the germline ends. CDR3 residues: CASSGTPLILSPGEQYF. CDR3 nucleotide sequence: TGTGCCAGCAGTGGTACCCCCTTGATACTTTCTCCGGGAGAGCAGTACTTC.

V is TRBV19 and J is TRBJ2-3; 9 bases align to TRBD2. From germline, CDR1 is LNHDA and CDR2 SQIVND (reference sequence). This CDR3 has 15 residues. The ends lost 4 bases at V and 0 bases at J; junction bases unmatched: 2. The CDR3 coding sequence is TGTGCCAGTAGTACACTAGCGGGTAGCACAGATACGCAGTATTTT. Amino acids: CASSTLAGSTDTQYF.